The following is a T cell receptor beta chain sequence with its context. The clone's antigen remains unknown. No much larger clone exists at a distance of one base, and base qualities are not known. This entry belongs to a study of cytomegalovirus exposure and HLA in healthy donors (dated by TCRdb to the late 2010s). Study-wide context: According to a later analysis, one platform produced both the 100 to 150 validation repertoires and the 720 or so repertoires of the first cohort. The study aimed to test whether cataloging public T cell receptors could reveal signatures of past pathogen exposure. A separate validation cohort of 100 to 150 different subjects was used in addition to the approximately 640-subject first cohort. The study combined high-throughput TCR immunosequencing, statistical association of individual TCRs with disease status, and machine learning to predict cytomegalovirus infection status. Overall study results and their limits: In a later analysis, TCRs clustered in the first cohort were found to also tend to co-occur in the roughly 130 validation repertoires, with roughly 93% of cluster scores above 0. All 120 or so repertoires were used to score co-occurrence in the validation cohort in a later analysis, because that analysis had no HLA typing for the cohort. The authors suggested that the approach could potentially be generalized to other disease states and immunological phenotypes. The study gave a list of more than 150 TCR beta chains associated with cytomegalovirus. Most TCR sequences were seen in very few donors, while some public TCRs were found in many individuals. In vitro tests confirmed that three of the cytomegalovirus-associated TCR beta chains recognize cytomegalovirus antigens. The classifier was reported to diagnose cytomegalovirus status with high specificity and sensitivity in both the original cohort and the validation cohort.

Measured from the cysteine to the phenylalanine, the CDR3 is 10 residues long. Only the CDR3 DNA stays, 30 bases, in frame from base 1. CDR1 and CDR2, per the germline V gene (reference sequence), are GTSNPN and SVGIG. V and J lose 0 bases and 7 bases, and a span of 1 base separates them. Libraries were prepared through the immunoSEQ multiplex PCR assay. The paper's processing steps were these. A statistical classification framework was built to diagnose cytomegalovirus status from the catalog of TCR beta chain sequences. What TCRdb holds here is the immuneACCESS table cut down to in-frame rearrangements. Part of the clones is not present; checked against another copy, under half of the missing clones reflect an unresolved V gene, and the others are unexplained. The DNA gave D and trimming, while V, J and clone size come from that table. Across this sample there are about 160,000 clones, with roughly 90% seen only once. The leading ten clones occupy about 5.8% of the sample.

Donors formed part of the validation cohort, which comprised over a hundred subjects and was distinct from the first cohort of under 850 subjects. The sequence derives from a woman aged 25-40 years in good health and CMV-seronegative. The chain is made from TRBV30 and TRBJ2-1; the D segment cannot be called with confidence. Sequenced material: PBMCs. For the CDR3, the sequence is CAWSVNEQFF. The DNA is TGTGCCTGGAGTGTAAATGAGCAGTTCTTC.